Given below is one TCR beta chain in context. Its antigen is as yet unknown. Each patient was aged 18 to 65 and had newly diagnosed hyperthyroidism of under 2 months' duration. The PBMCs had their origin in around 9.1 ml of fresh peripheral blood. The V end lost 3 bases, the J end lost 8 bases, and 11 bases lay between the germline ends. Germline values: CDR1 SGHVS, CDR2 FQNEAQ. The CDR3 is 13 residues long. This specimen belongs to a study of T cells in Graves' hyperthyroidism and ophthalmopathy. Study overall: Peripheral blood was secured at the point of initial diagnosis, before any treatment. General study results and limits: Ophthalmopathy and stable hyperthyroidism were separated by a 13 V-J model.

Amplified regions were TCR beta CDR3 sequences from RNA transcripts. A first-round RT-PCR of the TCR CDR3 used the HTBI primer set. TCRdb reanalysed the multiplex PCR reads using MiXCR and keeps one entry per CDR3 protein. The sample carries about 690,000 distinct CDR3 sequences, 17% recorded once. The sequenced sample was blood. The sequence was obtained from a man aged 50 to 60 with Graves' hyperthyroidism. This sequence joins TRBV7-8 and TRBJ1-5, with D hard to call. CDR3 loop: CASSLGTVEPQHF. In DNA form, the CDR3 reads TGTGCCAGCAGCTTGGGTACCGTGGAGCCCCAGCATTTT.